A single sample gave rise to the 30 T cell receptor beta chains below, sequenced in a study of control samples from healthy donors and cancer patients. Profiled with immunoSEQ multiplex PCR; TCRdb holds only in-frame clones, not every one. The sample includes tens of thousands of clones, roughly 94% of them seen just once. Input material: blood. Receptor source: a man aged 30 to 45 in good health.

The rearrangement uses TRBV7-9 and TRBJ1-2; no definite D call. V lost 4 bases, J lost 14 bases, and 20 bases lay in between. Per germline, CDR1 SEHNR and CDR2 FQNEAQ (reference sequence). The CDR3 runs 13 residues. This CDR3 reads CASSSLLQPPWTF. CDR3 nucleotides: TGTGCCAGCAGCTCACTTCTCCAGCCACCCTGGACCTTC.

CDR3 sequence: CASSLDAGAHYGYTF. DNA of the CDR3: TGTGCCAGCAGCTTGGATGCGGGGGCCCACTATGGCTACACCTTC. The rearrangement links TRBV5-5 to TRBJ1-2; a weak D match, TRBD1 (6 bases). The CDR3 runs to 15 residues. V was clipped by 0 bases and J by 3 bases, with 12 bases between them. CDR1 SGHKS and CDR2 YYEKEE come from the germline V gene (reference sequence).

The chain is built from TRBV2 and TRBJ1-1; D not certain. The CDR3 is 13 amino acids. V was trimmed by 3 bases and J by 0 bases, leaving 5 bases between them. The V gene's germline CDR1 is SNHLY and CDR2 FYNNEI. CDR3 sequence (DNA): TGTGCCAGCAGTGATGACGTGAACACTGAAGCTTTCTTT. Amino acids: CASSDDVNTEAFF.

The chain links TRBV7-2 to TRBJ1-5; tentatively, D is TRBD1 (6 bases). CDR1 SGHTA and CDR2 FQGNSA come from the germline V gene. The CDR3 is made up of 13 amino acids. V was clipped by 5 bases and J by 6 bases, with 11 bases between them. Written as DNA, the CDR3 is TGTGCCAGCAGCGGGGGGCCAGCTCAGCCCCAGCATTTT. This encodes CASSGGPAQPQHF.

CDR3 nucleotide sequence: TGTGCCAGCACCCAGAGGGGGGCTTTGAACACCGGGGAGCTGTTTTTT. Protein: CASTQRGALNTGELFF. The chain joins TRBV14 to TRBJ2-2; D is possibly TRBD1 or TRBD2 (6 bases each). The CDR3 contains 16 residues. The germline V gene encodes CDR1 SGHDN and CDR2 FVKESK. The germline V and J ends were trimmed by 7 bases and 1 base, with 16 bases remaining between them. The whole variable domain, filled in from reference TRBV14 and TRBJ2-2, reads EAGVTQFPSHSVIEKGQTVTLRCDPISGHDNLYWYRRVMGKEIKFLLHFVKESKQDESGMPNNRFLAERTGGTYSTLKVQPAELEDSGVYFCASTQRGALNTGELFFGEGSRLTVL.

The rearrangement joins TRBV2 to TRBJ2-3; 8 positions agree with TRBD1. Germline values: CDR1 SNHLY, CDR2 FYNNEI. This CDR3 is 13 amino acids long. The trim removed 10 bases at V and 5 bases at J, leaving 8 bases unmatched. Here the CDR3 DNA reads TGTGCCATACCGACAGGGGAGGTAGATACGCAGTATTTT. This gives the protein CAIPTGEVDTQYF.

This clone was counted a single time. The chain joins TRBV21-1 to TRBJ2-1; TRBD2 was called by the table and not checked on the DNA. TRBV21-1 is designated a pseudogene. The CDR3 has 15 amino acids. The CDR3 region is CASSNRSGLANEQFF. CDR3 bases: TGTGCCAGCAGCAACCGGTCGGGACTAGCGAATGAGCAGTTCTTC.

The chain links TRBV20-1 to TRBJ2-1, with 12 nucleotides matching TRBD2. Per germline, CDR1 DFQATT and CDR2 SNEGSKA (reference sequence). The CDR3 runs to 18 residues. J lost 4 bases, V lost 3 bases, and 13 bases had no gene match. The CDR3 here is CSASWEQLAGGSYNEQFF. The CDR3 nucleotides read TGCAGTGCTAGTTGGGAGCAACTAGCGGGAGGAAGTTACAATGAGCAGTTCTTC.

The V and J genes are TRBV28 and TRBJ1-4, with 7 bases matching TRBD1. Unmatched junction bases numbered 6, after V lost 4 bases and J lost 4 bases. Germline lookup yields CDR1 MDHEN and CDR2 SYDVKM. CDR3 length: 15 residues. The CDR3 region is CASSSSGGGNEKLFF. For the CDR3, the DNA is TGTGCCAGCAGTTCGTCAGGGGGGGGTAATGAAAAACTGTTTTTT.

The chain combines TRBV5-1 with TRBJ1-1; D possibly corresponds to TRBD1 (6 bases). Germline V CDR1 and CDR2: SGHRS, YFSETQ. The CDR3 spans 11 residues. The V and J ends lost 4 bases and 12 bases respectively, with 13 bases between them. The DNA for the CDR3 is TGCGCCAGCAGCCTGGGGGGGGCCCCTTTCTTT. It codes for CASSLGGAPFF.

V gene TRBV7-6 combines with J gene TRBJ2-3, with TRBD2 matching over 9 bases. CDR1 is SGHVS, CDR2 FNYEAQ, per germline. CDR3 length equals 18 residues. With V trimmed by 6 bases and J by 3 bases, 16 bases remained unmatched. The chain's CDR3 is CASRSPTAGGGATDTQYF. The DNA of the CDR3 is TGTGCCAGCAGGTCTCCTACTGCGGGGGGGGGTGCTACAGATACGCAGTATTTT.

V and J are TRBV5-1 and TRBJ2-3; 8 bases align to TRBD1. Germline assignment: CDR1 SGHRS and CDR2 YFSETQ. CDR3 length: 15 amino acids. The V and J ends lost 2 bases and 1 base, in that order; junction bases with no gene match: 3. The DNA of the CDR3 is TGCGCCAGCAGCTTTTCGGGACAGGGCACAGATACGCAGTATTTT. It yields the protein CASSFSGQGTDTQYF.

This chain joins TRBV3-1 (or the pseudogene TRBV3-2) and TRBJ1-2; 8 nucleotides agree with TRBD1. Germline trimming cut 3 bases from V and 4 bases from J; bases unmatched to any gene: 4. The length of the CDR3 is 14 residues. Germline V gene data show CDR1 as LGHDT and CDR2 as YNNKEL (reference sequence). The CDR3 nucleotides read TGTGCCAGCAGCCACCGGACAGGGCTCTATGGCTACACCTTC. Protein: CASSHRTGLYGYTF.

V is TRBV5-3 and J is TRBJ2-2; no firm D call. TRBV5-3 is known as an ORF, though its function is uncertain. V lost 2 bases and J 1 base, leaving 15 bases between the germline ends. The CDR3 is 17 residues long. The CDR3 bases are TGTGCCAGAAGCTTACGACTCCAAAGACTGAACACCGGGGAGCTGTTTTTT. This translates into CARSLRLQRLNTGELFF.

This rearrangement joins TRBV7-2 to TRBJ1-3; TRBD1 agrees at 7 bases. CDR3 length equals 16 residues. Germline CDR1 is SGHTA and CDR2 is FQGNSA. The V segment lost 6 bases and the J segment 4 bases; nucleotides outside the gene matches: 12. CDR3 nucleotides: TGTGCCAGCAGGCCCGACAGGGTTCAGGCCGGAAACACCATATATTTT. Amino acid sequence: CASRPDRVQAGNTIYF.

The gene calls are TRBV5-6 and TRBJ2-7, with unresolved D. CDR1 and CDR2 from the germline V gene are SGHDT and YYEEEE. The length of the CDR3 is 11 residues. The ends were cut back, 4 bases at V and 4 bases at J, with 6 bases in the middle. DNA of the CDR3: TGTGCCAGCAGCCTAGAATACGAGCAGTACTTC. Translation gives CASSLEYEQYF.

The CDR3 DNA reads as TGTGCCAGCAGCTCAGACTCGTCGGGCTCTAAAAACATTCAGTACTTC. Amino acids: CASSSDSSGSKNIQYF. The J gene is TRBJ2-4, the V gene TRBV7-3; D remains unclear. This CDR3 contains 16 residues. The germline CDR1 and CDR2 sequences are SGHTA and FQGTGA. The germline V and J ends were trimmed by 4 bases and 4 bases, with 17 bases remaining between them.

The V gene is TRBV7-9, the J gene TRBJ1-5; tentatively, D is TRBD1 (6 bases). This CDR3 is built from 12 residues. The germline gives CDR1 SEHNR, CDR2 FQNEAQ (reference sequence). V lost 5 bases and J lost 12, with 14 bases in between. CDR3: CASSPETGFQHF. DNA of the CDR3: TGTGCCAGCAGCCCCGAGACAGGTTTCCAGCATTTT. The whole variable domain, remainder taken from reference TRBV7-9 and TRBJ1-5, is DTGVSQNPRHKITKRGQNVTFRCDPISEHNRLYWYRQTLGQGPEFLTYFQNEAQLEKSRLLSDRFSAERPKGSFSTLEIQRTEQGDSAMYLCASSPETGFQHFGDGTRLSIL.

The chain has TRBV18 and TRBJ1-5; D gene uncertain. Germline-derived CDR1 and CDR2 are KGHSH and LQKENI. V was pared by 1 base and J by 1 base, with 8 bases between. The CDR3 sequence is 15 residues long. The CDR3 DNA reads TGTGCCAGCTCACCACGCCCCGGCAGCAATCAGCCCCAGCATTTT. Encoded protein: CASSPRPGSNQPQHF.

This sequence joins TRBV18 and TRBJ1-1, with D maybe TRBD1 (5 bases). V dropped 3 bases and J dropped 1 base, with 12 bases sitting between them. There are 15 residues in the CDR3. Germline assignment: CDR1 KGHSH and CDR2 LQKENI. The CDR3 reads CASSPEGLRNTEAFF. For the CDR3, the DNA is TGTGCCAGCTCACCGGAGGGGTTGAGGAACACTGAAGCTTTCTTT.

Written as DNA, the CDR3 is TGTGCCAGCAGCTTAAGTGGGGGCGATTACAATGAGCAGTTCTTC. Residues: CASSLSGGDYNEQFF. The chain joins TRBV7-2 to TRBJ2-1; D is possibly TRBD1 (6 bases). This CDR3 contains 15 residues. Trimming removed 2 bases from V and 4 bases from J, with 12 bases in between. Germline CDR1 reads SGHTA; CDR2 reads FQGNSA.

This chain joins TRBV7-6 and TRBJ2-1, with D possibly being TRBD1 (5 bases). CDR3 size: 13 residues. The V gene's germline CDR1 is SGHVS and CDR2 FNYEAQ. Trimming took 5 bases from V and 7 from J, leaving 12 bases between them. The DNA for the CDR3 is TGTGCCAGCAGCCCAGGGATAGGGAATGAGCAGTTCTTC. This codes for CASSPGIGNEQFF.

The chain is built from TRBV9 and TRBJ2-3, with 7 bases fitting TRBD2. CDR3 length equals 13 residues. Germline CDR1 SGDLS, CDR2 YYNGEE. Trimming cost V 4 bases and J 4 bases; bases outside gene matches: 3. The CDR3 DNA follows: TGTGCCAGCAGCCTGGGGGGGGCAGATACGCAGTATTTT. Translation gives CASSLGGADTQYF.

The gene calls are TRBV28 and TRBJ2-1; 8 bases line up with TRBD2. Trimming took 7 bases from V and 8 from J; bases not matched to a gene: 10. CDR1 MDHEN and CDR2 SYDVKM come from the germline V gene. The CDR3 is 14 residues long. The CDR3 DNA sequence: TGTGCCAGCATGTGGCGGGGGGCTTGGGATGAGCAGTTCTTC. This sequence encodes CASMWRGAWDEQFF.

V and J are TRBV6-2 or TRBV6-3 and TRBJ2-7; D is unresolved. Germline V gene sequence: CDR1 MNHEY, CDR2 SVGEGT. Deletions cut 4 bases from V and 1 base from J, with 11 bases between. This CDR3 contains 14 residues. The CDR3 nucleotides are TGTGCCAGCAGTTTTTCCCCCCTTTCCTACGAGCAGTACTTC. Translating it yields CASSFSPLSYEQYF.

V is TRBV7-9 and J is TRBJ2-1; TRBD2 aligns across 9 bases. V was pared by 1 base and J by 8 bases, with 6 bases of the junction left unmatched. This CDR3 spans 15 amino acids. Germline V gene data show CDR1 as SEHNR and CDR2 as FQNEAQ (reference sequence). The CDR3 loop reads CASSLVSSGGYEQFF. CDR3 nucleotides: TGTGCCAGCAGCTTAGTGAGTAGCGGGGGCTATGAGCAGTTCTTC.

For the CDR3, the DNA is TGCGCCAGCAGCTTGGGTATGGGACCTGGGGCCAACGTCCTGACTTTC. It codes for CASSLGMGPGANVLTF. V is TRBV5-1 and J is TRBJ2-6, with D perhaps being TRBD1 or TRBD2 (5 bases each). The CDR3 spans 16 residues. Germline V gene lookup returns CDR1 SGHRS and CDR2 YFSETQ. The V gene lost 0 bases and the J gene lost 2 bases, with 9 bases spanning the gap.

This clone was seen just once. The V gene is TRBV6-1, the J gene TRBJ1-1, with D possibly matching TRBD1 (6 bases). This CDR3 contains 15 residues. V shed 6 bases and J shed 2 bases, with 16 bases lying between them. Germline CDR1 reads MNHNS; CDR2 reads SASEGT. CDR3 DNA sequence: TGTGCCAGCAGCCTCCGGACAGAAAATAACACTGAAGCTTTCTTT. Residues: CASSLRTENNTEAFF.

The J gene is TRBJ2-5, the V gene TRBV10-2, with 12 bases identical to TRBD2. Germline assignment: CDR1 WSHSY and CDR2 SAAADI. The CDR3 covers 15 residues. The V and J ends lost 4 bases and 5 bases, in that order; junction bases with no gene match: 5. Here the CDR3 reads CASSALAGGRETQYF. The CDR3 bases are TGCGCCAGCAGTGCCCTAGCGGGAGGGCGGGAGACCCAGTACTTC.

The CDR3 reads CASSQGSGRAVDTQYF. The CDR3 nucleotides read TGTGCCAGCAGCCAGGGTAGCGGGAGGGCCGTCGATACGCAGTATTTT. The V and J genes are TRBV3-1 (or the pseudogene TRBV3-2) and TRBJ2-3, with 11 bases lining up with TRBD2. CDR3 length: 16 amino acids. Trimming removed 3 bases from V and 6 bases from J; junction bases left unmatched: 8. CDR1 is LGHDT and CDR2 is YNNKEL in the germline V gene (reference sequence).